The 3 T cell receptor beta chains presented below share a single source sample, sequenced in a study of cytomegalovirus exposure and HLA in healthy donors. Use of 60 Vbeta and 13 Jbeta primers characterized the PCR. The protocol was immunoSEQ multiplex PCR, while the TCRdb copy is restricted to in-frame clones and leaves out a portion. The table has 85,000 to 130,000 clones, around 10% seen once. The sample consisted of PBMCs. These receptors all come from a man aged 40-49 years in good health and CMV-seropositive.

With respect to this clone: The sample contains more than one DNA sequence encoding this CDR3. The chain has TRBV5-1 and TRBJ2-3; 9 bases are a match to TRBD1. Germline CDR1 is SGHRS and CDR2 is YFSETQ. V shed 3 bases, J shed 3 bases, and the junction held 2 bases outside the gene matches. The CDR3 is 14 amino acids. CDR3 in amino acids: CASSSGTGTDTQYF. CDR3 in DNA: TGCGCCAGCAGCTCCGGGACAGGGACAGATACGCAGTATTTT.

This clone has more than one count but fewer than ten. CDR3 sequence reads: CASSRGQSYNEQFF. Written as DNA, the CDR3 is TGTGCCAGCAGCAGGGGGCAATCCTACAATGAGCAGTTCTTC. This rearrangement joins TRBV2 to TRBJ2-1; 8 bases are shared with TRBD1. Looked up from germline, CDR1 is SNHLY and CDR2 is FYNNEI. V shed 6 bases, J shed 1 base, and the junction held 2 bases outside the gene matches. The CDR3 sequence is 14 residues long.

This rearrangement joins TRBV10-2 to TRBJ2-7, with D perhaps matching TRBD1 (5 bases). Germline lookup yields CDR1 WSHSY and CDR2 SAAADI. The V end was cut by 2 bases, the J end by 6 bases, with 8 bases between. This CDR3 spans 12 amino acids. CDR3 residues: CASSERGPEQYF. CDR3 sequence (DNA): TGCGCCAGCAGTGAGAGGGGTCCCGAGCAGTACTTC.